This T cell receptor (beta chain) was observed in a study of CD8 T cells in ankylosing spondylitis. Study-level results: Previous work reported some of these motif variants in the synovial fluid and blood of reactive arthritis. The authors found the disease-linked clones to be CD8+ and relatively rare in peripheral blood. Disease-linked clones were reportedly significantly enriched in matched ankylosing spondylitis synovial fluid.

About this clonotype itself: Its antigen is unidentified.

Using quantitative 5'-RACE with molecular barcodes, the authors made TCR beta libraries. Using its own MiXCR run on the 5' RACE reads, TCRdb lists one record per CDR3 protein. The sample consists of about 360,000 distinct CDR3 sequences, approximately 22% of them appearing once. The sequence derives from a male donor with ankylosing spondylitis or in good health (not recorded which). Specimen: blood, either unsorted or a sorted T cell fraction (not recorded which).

The CDR3 reads CASSLEPGPPDNEQFF. The CDR3 coding sequence is TGCGCCAGCAGCTTGGAGCCGGGACCCCCCGACAATGAGCAGTTCTTC. The V and J genes are TRBV5-1 and TRBJ2-1; the D gene could be TRBD1 or TRBD2 (5 bases each). Per the germline V gene, CDR1 is SGHRS and CDR2 is YFSETQ. Between the trimmed V and J ends, which lost 0 bases and 5 bases, there was a span of 15 bases. The CDR3 has 16 residues.